This TCR beta chain was sequenced during a study of blood T cell repertoires in COVID-19. For the study at large: Samples taken during acute and convalescent COVID-19 were collected in the United States, Italy and Spain. T cells, B-cell-depleted T cells, or PBMCs provided the cDNA or gDNA that served as material.

This CDR3 spans 16 amino acids. The junction had 7 bases not matched to a gene; V was cut back by 0 bases and J by 5 bases. Germline V lookup: CDR1 SGHDT, CDR2 YYEEEE. Per the authors' pipeline: Quantification of nucleated cells was approximated via reference gene primer amplification. Sequencing was performed with immunoSEQ multiplex PCR; in TCRdb, only in-frame clones are kept and a portion is missing. V and J calls and clone size come straight from that table; D and trimming were deduced from the DNA. Of 250,000 to 300,000 clones in the sample, about 68% were seen once. Sequencing used peripheral blood. This clonotype was sampled from a woman aged 80 or over with acute or convalescent COVID-19. The chain employs TRBV5-6 and TRBJ1-2, with TRBD1 identical over 10 bases. The CDR3, as DNA: TGTGCCAGCAGCTTGGCCAAAGGGACAGGGGTTTATGGCTACACCTTC. As protein: CASSLAKGTGVYGYTF.